This is a list of T cell receptor beta chains from one sample in a study of cytomegalovirus exposure and HLA in healthy donors. Some clones are missing from TCRdb's copy, which holds only in-frame ones; the method was immunoSEQ multiplex PCR. The table has roughly 180,000 clones, 75% seen once; the top ten hold approximately 2.3%. Specimen: PBMCs. These receptors all come from a female donor in good health and CMV-seronegative. The CDR3 runs from the conserved cysteine through the conserved F or W. The order of the fields is CDR3 DNA, CDR3 protein, J gene, V gene, D gene, clone size. D genes are given only for firm matches. Clone size, where shown, is once, few, many, or a class for clones that have expanded.

CDR3nt: TGCAGTGCTAGGGGGCTAAACGAGCAGTACTTC
CDR3aa: CSARGLNEQYF
j_gene: TRBJ2-7
v_gene: TRBV20-1
d_gene: .
abundance: .

CDR3nt: TGTGCCAGCAGTGAATCCCAGGGCATCGGGTATGGCTACACCTTC
CDR3aa: CASSESQGIGYGYTF
j_gene: TRBJ1-2
v_gene: TRBV25-1
d_gene: .
abundance: .

CDR3nt: TGTGCCAGCCGTACCGGGACACCTAACTCCAATCAGCCCCAGCATTTT
CDR3aa: CASRTGTPNSNQPQHF
j_gene: TRBJ1-5
v_gene: TRBV5-5
d_gene: .
abundance: .

CDR3nt: TGTGCCAAGGGACAGGGTAATTCACCCCTCCACTTT
CDR3aa: CAKGQGNSPLHF
j_gene: TRBJ1-6
v_gene: TRBV30
d_gene: TRBD1
abundance: .

CDR3nt: TGCGCCAGCAGCCAACGGTATTCCGGCTATGGCTACACCTTC
CDR3aa: CASSQRYSGYGYTF
j_gene: TRBJ1-2
v_gene: TRBV4-1
d_gene: .
abundance: .

CDR3nt: TGTGCCAGCAGCCCCCCGGGACAGGGCAGGTACGAGCAGTACTTC
CDR3aa: CASSPPGQGRYEQYF
j_gene: TRBJ2-7
v_gene: TRBV9
d_gene: TRBD1
abundance: few

CDR3nt: TGCAGCGTTGAAGTAGGGACTGTCCGGACCCAGTACTTC
CDR3aa: CSVEVGTVRTQYF
j_gene: TRBJ2-5
v_gene: TRBV29-1
d_gene: .
abundance: few

CDR3nt: TGTGCCAGCAGTGAAGTCTGGGGGGGCGCAGATACGCAGTATTTT
CDR3aa: CASSEVWGGADTQYF
j_gene: TRBJ2-3
v_gene: TRBV6-1
d_gene: .
abundance: .

CDR3nt: TGTGCCAGCAGGGGCTATCCGAACACTGAAGCTTTCTTT
CDR3aa: CASRGYPNTEAFF
j_gene: TRBJ1-1
v_gene: TRBV7-9
d_gene: .
abundance: .

CDR3nt: TGTGCCAGTAGAGAGAGAGGGTCAGGCTACACCTTC
CDR3aa: CASRERGSGYTF
j_gene: TRBJ1-2
v_gene: TRBV19
d_gene: .
abundance: .

CDR3nt: TGTGCCAGCCACCGGCAGGGTCGCTATGGCTACACCTTC
CDR3aa: CASHRQGRYGYTF
j_gene: TRBJ1-2
v_gene: TRBV7-9
d_gene: .
abundance: .

CDR3nt: TGTGCCAGCAGCCAAAGGATGGACGGGGGATACACAGATACGCAGTATTTT
CDR3aa: CASSQRMDGGYTDTQYF
j_gene: TRBJ2-3
v_gene: TRBV4-2
d_gene: .
abundance: .

CDR3nt: TGTGCCAGCTCACTTCAGACAGGGGTGGGCTACACCTTC
CDR3aa: CASSLQTGVGYTF
j_gene: TRBJ1-2
v_gene: TRBV18
d_gene: TRBD1
abundance: .

CDR3nt: TGTGCCAGCAGGCCTACAGGGGCAGGGGAAAAACTGTTTTTT
CDR3aa: CASRPTGAGEKLFF
j_gene: TRBJ1-4
v_gene: TRBV6-1
d_gene: TRBD1
abundance: .

CDR3nt: TGCGCCAGCAGCCAAGAAGACGACACCTACAATGAGCAGTTCTTC
CDR3aa: CASSQEDDTYNEQFF
j_gene: TRBJ2-1
v_gene: TRBV4-3
d_gene: .
abundance: .

CDR3nt: TGTGCCAGCAGCTCCAGCGCGGGGCCAGTCCACGAGCAGTACTTC
CDR3aa: CASSSSAGPVHEQYF
j_gene: TRBJ2-7
v_gene: TRBV13
d_gene: .
abundance: .

CDR3nt: TGCGCCAGCCACGTAGGGACATCGGGTGAAAAACTGTTTTTT
CDR3aa: CASHVGTSGEKLFF
j_gene: TRBJ1-4
v_gene: TRBV5-1
d_gene: .
abundance: .

CDR3nt: TGTGCCAGCAGCTTATCAGCGGGAGGGTACAATGAGCAGTTCTTC
CDR3aa: CASSLSAGGYNEQFF
j_gene: TRBJ2-1
v_gene: TRBV7-9
d_gene: TRBD2
abundance: .

CDR3nt: TGTGCCAGCAGCTTCCAGGGCTCCTACAATGAGCAGTTCTTC
CDR3aa: CASSFQGSYNEQFF
j_gene: TRBJ2-1
v_gene: TRBV5-5
d_gene: .
abundance: .

CDR3nt: TGCGCCAGCAGACGCCCGGGACTAGCGGGGGGATCGAACACCGGGGAGCTGTTTTTT
CDR3aa: CASRRPGLAGGSNTGELFF
j_gene: TRBJ2-2
v_gene: TRBV5-1
d_gene: TRBD2
abundance: .

CDR3nt: TGTGCCAGAACCAATGAGAGGGCCCTGAACACTGAAGCTTTCTTT
CDR3aa: CARTNERALNTEAFF
j_gene: TRBJ1-1
v_gene: TRBV5-3
d_gene: .
abundance: .

CDR3nt: TGTGCCAGCAGCCAAGATGGCGGGCCCCCCTACGAGCAGTACTTC
CDR3aa: CASSQDGGPPYEQYF
j_gene: TRBJ2-7
v_gene: TRBV4-2
d_gene: .
abundance: few

CDR3nt: TGTGCCAGCAGTCGGACTAGCGGGGCTTACAATGAGCAGTTCTTC
CDR3aa: CASSRTSGAYNEQFF
j_gene: TRBJ2-1
v_gene: TRBV6-5
d_gene: TRBD2
abundance: .

CDR3nt: TGCGCCAGCAGCCAGAGCCCCAGAACGGGCGGGAGTCTCGACGAGCAGTACTTC
CDR3aa: CASSQSPRTGGSLDEQYF
j_gene: TRBJ2-7
v_gene: TRBV4-3
d_gene: TRBD2
abundance: .

CDR3nt: TGTGCCAGCAGCAAAGGCGGCCTGACTAGCGGGACCCACGAGCAGTACTTC
CDR3aa: CASSKGGLTSGTHEQYF
j_gene: TRBJ2-7
v_gene: TRBV2
d_gene: TRBD2
abundance: .

CDR3nt: TGTGCCAGCAGTCATCAGGGACAAGAGACCCAGTACTTC
CDR3aa: CASSHQGQETQYF
j_gene: TRBJ2-5
v_gene: TRBV28
d_gene: .
abundance: .